Listed below are T cell receptor beta chains from one sample, sequenced in a study of beta chain features in type 1 diabetes. The method was immunoSEQ multiplex PCR; TCRdb's version includes in-frame clones alone and lacks a portion of them. The table includes approximately 240,000 clones, 16% detected once. Sequenced input: naive CD4+ T cells from blood. These receptors were taken from a man aged 25 to 45 with type 1 diabetes. Both conserved end residues are part of each CDR3. The order of the fields is D gene, clone size, V gene, J gene, CDR3 protein, CDR3 DNA. A D gene is named only where the DNA matches it firmly. Some rows mark clone size as missing; the rest say once, few, many or name a class of expanded clone.

d_gene: -
abundance: few
v_gene: TRBV9
j_gene: TRBJ1-1
CDR3aa: CASSAPDLNTEAFF
CDR3nt: TGTGCCAGCAGCGCGCCGGACCTGAACACTGAAGCTTTCTTT

d_gene: TRBD1
abundance: -
v_gene: TRBV7-9
j_gene: TRBJ1-2
CDR3aa: CASSRSPPGGYGYTF
CDR3nt: TGTGCCAGCAGCCGATCTCCCCCAGGGGGCTATGGCTACACCTTC

d_gene: -
abundance: -
v_gene: TRBV10-3
j_gene: TRBJ2-7
CDR3aa: CATRADGFYEQYF
CDR3nt: TGTGCCACCCGAGCGGACGGTTTCTACGAGCAGTACTTC

d_gene: -
abundance: few
v_gene: TRBV30
j_gene: TRBJ2-5
CDR3aa: CAWSSPQETQYF
CDR3nt: TGTGCCTGGAGCTCGCCGCAAGAGACCCAGTACTTC

d_gene: -
abundance: few
v_gene: TRBV28
j_gene: TRBJ1-1
CDR3aa: CASSPRDSATEAFF
CDR3nt: TGTGCCAGCAGCCCTAGGGATAGTGCCACTGAAGCTTTCTTT

d_gene: TRBD2
abundance: -
v_gene: TRBV7-9
j_gene: TRBJ2-3
CDR3aa: CASSLTSGTDTQYF
CDR3nt: TGTGCCAGCAGCTTGACTAGCGGCACAGATACGCAGTATTTT

d_gene: -
abundance: -
v_gene: TRBV29-1
j_gene: TRBJ2-3
CDR3aa: CSVRRGATDTQYF
CDR3nt: TGCAGCGTAAGGAGGGGGGCCACAGATACGCAGTATTTT

d_gene: TRBD1
abundance: -
v_gene: TRBV5-1
j_gene: TRBJ2-5
CDR3aa: CASKWGTASQETQYF
CDR3nt: TGCGCCAGCAAGTGGGGGACAGCCTCCCAAGAGACCCAGTACTTC

d_gene: -
abundance: -
v_gene: TRBV27
j_gene: TRBJ1-3
CDR3aa: CASSPLRRSGNTIYF
CDR3nt: TGTGCCAGCAGTCCCCTTCGGAGGTCTGGAAACACCATATATTTT

d_gene: -
abundance: few
v_gene: TRBV9
j_gene: TRBJ2-1
CDR3aa: CASSEGDEQFF
CDR3nt: TGTGCCAGCAGCGAGGGGGATGAGCAGTTCTTC

d_gene: TRBD2
abundance: -
v_gene: TRBV28
j_gene: TRBJ2-5
CDR3aa: CASSLRLAGVETQYF
CDR3nt: TGTGCCAGCAGTTTAAGGCTAGCGGGAGTGGAGACCCAGTACTTC

d_gene: TRBD2
abundance: few
v_gene: TRBV5-4
j_gene: TRBJ2-3
CDR3aa: CASSPQGTSGRATDTQYF
CDR3nt: TGTGCCAGCAGCCCCCAGGGGACTAGCGGGAGGGCCACAGATACGCAGTATTTT

d_gene: -
abundance: -
v_gene: TRBV30
j_gene: TRBJ1-2
CDR3aa: CAWSVLSPGAVF
CDR3nt: TGTGCCTGGAGTGTATTATCACCGGGAGCCGTTTTC

d_gene: -
abundance: -
v_gene: TRBV11-2
j_gene: TRBJ2-5
CDR3aa: CASTRSAGETQYF
CDR3nt: TGTGCCAGCACTCGTTCCGCTGGGGAGACCCAGTACTTC

d_gene: TRBD2
abundance: -
v_gene: TRBV14
j_gene: TRBJ2-7
CDR3aa: CASSQAASGRNEQYF
CDR3nt: TGTGCCAGCAGCCAAGCGGCTAGCGGGAGAAACGAGCAGTACTTC

d_gene: TRBD2
abundance: -
v_gene: TRBV13
j_gene: TRBJ2-3
CDR3aa: CASSKGLAYTDTQYF
CDR3nt: TGTGCCAGCAGCAAGGGACTAGCGTACACAGATACGCAGTATTTT

d_gene: TRBD1
abundance: -
v_gene: TRBV29-1
j_gene: TRBJ2-1
CDR3aa: CSVKHGTGGNNEQFF
CDR3nt: TGCAGCGTTAAACATGGGACAGGGGGGAACAATGAGCAGTTCTTC

d_gene: TRBD1
abundance: -
v_gene: TRBV4-3
j_gene: TRBJ1-4
CDR3aa: CASSQGDRDNEKLFF
CDR3nt: TGCGCCAGCAGCCAAGGTGACAGGGATAATGAAAAACTGTTTTTT

d_gene: TRBD2
abundance: -
v_gene: TRBV10-3
j_gene: TRBJ2-2
CDR3aa: CAISLALAVNTGELFF
CDR3nt: TGTGCCATCAGCTTGGCCCTAGCGGTAAACACCGGGGAGCTGTTTTTT

d_gene: TRBD2
abundance: -
v_gene: TRBV7-7
j_gene: TRBJ2-7
CDR3aa: CASSPKLAGPETSYEQYF
CDR3nt: TGTGCTAGCAGCCCCAAACTAGCGGGACCCGAAACCTCCTACGAGCAGTACTTC

d_gene: TRBD2
abundance: few
v_gene: TRBV29-1
j_gene: TRBJ2-7
CDR3aa: CSVEVPRGEAYEQYF
CDR3nt: TGCAGCGTTGAAGTCCCTCGGGGGGAGGCCTACGAGCAGTACTTC

d_gene: TRBD1
abundance: -
v_gene: TRBV9
j_gene: TRBJ2-5
CDR3aa: CASSVRDRLQETQYF
CDR3nt: TGTGCCAGCAGCGTCCGGGACAGGCTCCAAGAGACCCAGTACTTC

d_gene: -
abundance: -
v_gene: TRBV20-1
j_gene: TRBJ2-7
CDR3aa: CSVGSSYEQYF
CDR3nt: TGCAGTGTAGGCAGCTCCTACGAGCAGTACTTC

d_gene: TRBD1
abundance: -
v_gene: TRBV30
j_gene: TRBJ2-5
CDR3aa: CACGTGPSSGETQYF
CDR3nt: TGTGCCTGTGGGACAGGCCCGTCATCAGGGGAGACCCAGTACTTC

d_gene: -
abundance: -
v_gene: TRBV6-6
j_gene: TRBJ1-3
CDR3aa: CASSYGGVGNTIYF
CDR3nt: TGTGCCAGCAGTTACGGAGGAGTTGGAAACACCATATATTTT

d_gene: TRBD1
abundance: few
v_gene: TRBV9
j_gene: TRBJ2-5
CDR3aa: CASSVAGTGVLTQYF
CDR3nt: TGTGCCAGCAGCGTTGCCGGGACAGGGGTGCTGACCCAGTACTTC

d_gene: -
abundance: few
v_gene: TRBV7-9
j_gene: TRBJ1-2
CDR3aa: CASSFADNYGYTF
CDR3nt: TGTGCCAGCAGCTTTGCAGATAACTATGGCTACACCTTC

d_gene: -
abundance: -
v_gene: TRBV9
j_gene: TRBJ1-2
CDR3aa: CASSVTESYGYTF
CDR3nt: TGTGCCAGCAGCGTAACAGAGTCCTATGGCTACACCTTC

d_gene: -
abundance: few
v_gene: TRBV30
j_gene: TRBJ2-3
CDR3aa: CAWSATGDTQYF
CDR3nt: TGTGCCTGGAGTGCCACGGGGGATACGCAGTATTTT

d_gene: -
abundance: few
v_gene: TRBV14
j_gene: TRBJ2-6
CDR3aa: CASSQVQAGWGVLTF
CDR3nt: TGTGCCAGCAGCCAAGTGCAGGCAGGGTGGGGCGTCCTGACTTTC

d_gene: -
abundance: -
v_gene: TRBV9
j_gene: TRBJ2-3
CDR3aa: CASSVLGSDTQYF
CDR3nt: TGTGCCAGCAGCGTATTGGGCTCAGATACGCAGTATTTT

d_gene: -
abundance: few
v_gene: TRBV29-1
j_gene: TRBJ1-5
CDR3aa: CSVVGNQPQHF
CDR3nt: TGCAGCGTTGTAGGCAATCAGCCCCAGCATTTT

d_gene: -
abundance: few
v_gene: TRBV5-1
j_gene: TRBJ2-1
CDR3aa: CASSWGTEYNEQFF
CDR3nt: TGCGCCAGCAGCTGGGGAACAGAATACAATGAGCAGTTCTTC

d_gene: -
abundance: -
v_gene: TRBV30
j_gene: TRBJ1-5
CDR3aa: CAWSGRRGIGSNQPQHF
CDR3nt: TGTGCCTGGAGTGGCCGACGGGGGATTGGTAGCAATCAGCCCCAGCATTTT

d_gene: -
abundance: few
v_gene: TRBV5-6
j_gene: TRBJ2-4
CDR3aa: CASSLAAGLAKNIQYF
CDR3nt: TGTGCCAGCAGCTTGGCCGCAGGCCTAGCCAAAAACATTCAGTACTTC

d_gene: -
abundance: -
v_gene: TRBV9
j_gene: TRBJ1-1
CDR3aa: CASTGRGRGTEAFF
CDR3nt: TGTGCCAGTACAGGGAGGGGCAGGGGCACTGAAGCTTTCTTT

d_gene: TRBD2
abundance: -
v_gene: TRBV7-6
j_gene: TRBJ2-3
CDR3aa: CASSFTSGSLPDTQYF
CDR3nt: TGTGCCAGCAGCTTTACTAGCGGGAGCCTCCCAGATACGCAGTATTTT

d_gene: -
abundance: -
v_gene: TRBV29-1
j_gene: TRBJ2-6
CDR3aa: CSVLGQGGHSGANVLTF
CDR3nt: TGCAGCGTTCTGGGCCAGGGGGGACACTCTGGGGCCAACGTCCTGACTTTC

d_gene: -
abundance: few
v_gene: TRBV20-1
j_gene: TRBJ1-1
CDR3aa: CSADTNTEAFF
CDR3nt: TGCAGCGCTGACACGAACACTGAAGCTTTCTTT

d_gene: -
abundance: few
v_gene: TRBV5-1
j_gene: TRBJ2-3
CDR3aa: CASSLVSGGTDTQYF
CDR3nt: TGCGCCAGCAGCTTGGTATCCGGGGGCACAGATACGCAGTATTTT

d_gene: -
abundance: few
v_gene: TRBV10-3
j_gene: TRBJ2-7
CDR3aa: CATKERPYEQYF
CDR3nt: TGTGCCACCAAGGAGCGCCCCTACGAGCAGTACTTC

d_gene: TRBD2
abundance: -
v_gene: TRBV12-5
j_gene: TRBJ2-1
CDR3aa: CASGREAGEQFF
CDR3nt: TGTGCTAGTGGTCGGGAGGCGGGTGAGCAGTTCTTC

d_gene: -
abundance: few
v_gene: TRBV5-1
j_gene: TRBJ1-1
CDR3aa: CASSFQGRDTEAFF
CDR3nt: TGCGCCAGCAGCTTCCAGGGTAGGGACACTGAAGCTTTCTTT